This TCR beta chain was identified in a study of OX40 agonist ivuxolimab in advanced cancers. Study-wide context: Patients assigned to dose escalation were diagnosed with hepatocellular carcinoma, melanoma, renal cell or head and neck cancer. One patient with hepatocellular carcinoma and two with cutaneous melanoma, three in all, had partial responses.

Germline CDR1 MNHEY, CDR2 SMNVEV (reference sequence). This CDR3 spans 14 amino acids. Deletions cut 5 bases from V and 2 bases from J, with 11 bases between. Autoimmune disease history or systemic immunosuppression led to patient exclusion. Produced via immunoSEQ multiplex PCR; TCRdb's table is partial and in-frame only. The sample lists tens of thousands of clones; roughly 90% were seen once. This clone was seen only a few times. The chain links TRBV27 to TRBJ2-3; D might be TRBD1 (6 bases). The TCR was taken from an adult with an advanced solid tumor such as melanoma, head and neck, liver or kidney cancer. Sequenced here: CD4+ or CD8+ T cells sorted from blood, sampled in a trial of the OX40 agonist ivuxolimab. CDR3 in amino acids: CASSGHRVTDTQYF. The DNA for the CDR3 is TGTGCCAGCAGTGGCCACAGGGTCACAGATACGCAGTATTTT.